Listed here are 29 T cell receptor beta chains from one sample, sequenced in a study of control samples from healthy donors and cancer patients. Clones were read by immunoSEQ multiplex PCR, and TCRdb kept only the in-frame ones, dropping some. Of roughly 90,000 clones listed, about 88% were seen once; the top ten hold under 10%. Source material: PBMCs. The source of these receptors is a woman between 50 and 59 years old with colorectal cancer.

This chain joins TRBV12-3 or TRBV12-4 and TRBJ1-2; D uncertain. V was pared by 5 bases and J by 5 bases, with 9 bases between. CDR3 length equals 12 residues. CDR3 bases: TGTGCCAGCAGTAATGACATATATGGCTACACCTTC. Its translation is CASSNDIYGYTF.

The V gene is TRBV24-1, the J gene TRBJ2-3; D possibly uses TRBD1 or TRBD2 (6 bases each). There are 13 residues in the CDR3. V shed 8 bases and J shed 6 bases, with 14 bases lying between them. The germline gives CDR1 KGHDR, CDR2 SFDVKD. The CDR3 DNA is TGTGCCACCAACGGGGGCCCCGGGGATACGCAGTATTTT. The encoded protein is CATNGGPGDTQYF.

The J gene is TRBJ2-3, the V gene TRBV5-1, with 9 bases lining up with TRBD2. This CDR3 has 14 amino acids. The ends lost 7 bases at V and 3 bases at J; junction bases unmatched: 6. Germline-derived CDR1 and CDR2 are SGHRS and YFSETQ. The CDR3 here is CASLRAGGTDTQYF. The CDR3 DNA follows: TGCGCCAGCCTTCGTGCGGGGGGGACAGATACGCAGTATTTT. Full variable domain (remainder filled in from reference TRBV5-1 and TRBJ2-3): KAGVTQTPRYLIKTRGQQVTLSCSPISGHRSVSWYQQTPGQGLQFLFEYFSETQRNKGNFPGRFSGRQFSNSRSEMNVSTLELGDSALYLCASLRAGGTDTQYFGPGTRLTVL.

The chain couples TRBV3-1 (or the pseudogene TRBV3-2) to TRBJ2-2; D may correspond to TRBD1 or TRBD2 (6 bases each). There are 16 residues in the CDR3. V was clipped by 2 bases and J by 3 bases, with 13 bases between them. In germline, CDR1 is LGHDT, CDR2 YNNKEL (reference sequence). The CDR3 loop is CASSQRTTGYTGELFF. CDR3 DNA sequence: TGTGCCAGCAGCCAACGGACTACAGGGTACACCGGGGAGCTGTTTTTT.

The CDR3 reads CASSGNYGYTF. The DNA for the CDR3 is TGTGCCAGCAGCGGAAACTATGGCTACACCTTC. The chain links TRBV28 to TRBJ1-2; D not resolved. Trimming removed 6 bases from V and 2 bases from J, with 4 bases in between. Germline V lookup: CDR1 MDHEN, CDR2 SYDVKM. This CDR3 is 11 amino acids long.

The chain has TRBV6-5 and TRBJ2-3; 7 bases are shared with TRBD2. The CDR3 is 15 residues long. V was pared by 5 bases and J by 6 bases, with 11 bases of the junction left unmatched. Germline values: CDR1 MNHEY, CDR2 SVGAGI. The CDR3 DNA reads as TGTGCCAGCAGTCGACTAGCCGTAGGTTGGGATACGCAGTATTTT. Protein product: CASSRLAVGWDTQYF.

This chain connects TRBV5-4 to TRBJ1-6, with 7 bases aligning to TRBD1. The CDR3 runs to 17 residues. From germline, CDR1 is SGHNT and CDR2 YYREEE (reference sequence). The J segment lost 5 bases and the V segment lost 0 bases, leaving 8 bases of the junction unmatched. The DNA for the CDR3 is TGTGCCAGCAGCTTGGGGACAGGCAGTCCCCATAATTCACCCCTCCACTTT. Translated, it gives CASSLGTGSPHNSPLHF.

The chain joins TRBV3-1 (or the pseudogene TRBV3-2) to TRBJ2-2; either TRBD1 or TRBD2 may fit D (5 bases each). CDR1 LGHDT and CDR2 YNNKEL come from the germline V gene (reference sequence). This CDR3 comprises 15 residues. V lost 4 bases and J 1 base, leaving 10 bases between the germline ends. CDR3 DNA sequence: TGTGCCAGCAGCCTCGAGGGGTTGAACACCGGGGAGCTGTTTTTT. Residues: CASSLEGLNTGELFF.

The chain couples TRBV7-2 to TRBJ2-5; weak D call: TRBD2 (6 bases). V lost 1 base and J 2 bases, leaving 14 bases between the germline ends. This CDR3 region has 16 residues. Germline CDR1 SGHTA, CDR2 FQGNSA. The CDR3 is CASSLGIGGGQETQYF. Here the CDR3 DNA reads TGTGCCAGCAGCTTAGGAATCGGGGGTGGGCAAGAGACCCAGTACTTC.

The J gene is TRBJ1-1, the V gene TRBV4-1; D not resolved. The CDR3 covers 16 residues. Trimming removed 0 bases at V and 1 base at J, with 12 bases between. Germline V gene lookup returns CDR1 MGHRA and CDR2 YSYEKL. The CDR3 nucleotides are TGCGCCAGCAGCCAAGAAAGTTGGGAAACGAACACTGAAGCTTTCTTT. Translated: CASSQESWETNTEAFF.

The chain is built from TRBV7-2 and TRBJ1-2; 8 bases agree with TRBD1. Per the germline V gene, CDR1 is SGHTA and CDR2 is FQGNSA. The CDR3 is 14 amino acids. Trimming took 4 bases from V and 8 from J; bases not matched to a gene: 9. CDR3 amino acids: CASSSGQGVGGYTF. The CDR3 bases are TGTGCCAGCAGCTCAGGACAGGGCGTCGGAGGCTACACCTTC.

The rearrangement links TRBV9 to TRBJ2-6, with no clear D. Per the germline V gene, CDR1 is SGDLS and CDR2 is YYNGEE. The CDR3 is 15 residues long. V was trimmed by 4 bases and J by 4 bases, leaving 12 bases between them. The CDR3 nucleotides are TGTGCCAGCAGCTACGAGGCGTTAGGGGCCAACGTCCTGACTTTC. The encoded protein is CASSYEALGANVLTF.

The chain combines TRBV4-3 with TRBJ2-2; 8 positions agree with TRBD2. J lost 3 bases, V lost 0 bases, and 9 bases had no gene match. This CDR3 has 18 amino acids. CDR1 and CDR2 (germline): LGHNA, YSLEER. The CDR3 DNA is TGCGCCAGCAGCCAAGATTCTCGACGGGGGGGCGACACCGGGGAGCTGTTTTTT. Its translation: CASSQDSRRGGDTGELFF.

This sequence joins TRBV5-1 and TRBJ1-4, with 10 positions matching TRBD1. This CDR3 region has 14 residues. Germline loops: CDR1 SGHRS, CDR2 YFSETQ. V lost 2 bases, J lost 8 bases, and 3 bases stayed unmatched. The CDR3 DNA sequence: TGCGCCAGCAGCTTCGGACAGGGGGGCGAAAAACTGTTTTTT. Protein sequence: CASSFGQGGEKLFF.

This clone was seen a single time. The V and J genes are TRBV9 and TRBJ2-2; 15 nucleotides align to TRBD2. The germline gives CDR1 SGDLS, CDR2 YYNGEE. CDR3 size: 17 residues. V lost 0 bases and J lost 7; bases outside the gene matches: 4. The CDR3 region has the DNA TGTGCCAGCAGCGTAGGGACTAGCGGGGGGGCAAACGGGGAGCTGTTTTTT. It yields the protein CASSVGTSGGANGELFF.

This chain links TRBV6-1 with TRBJ1-5, with TRBD1 as a possible D gene (6 bases). The CDR3 runs to 16 residues. Germline CDR1 is MNHNS and CDR2 is SASEGT. Trimming took 4 bases from V and 2 from J, leaving 15 bases between them. The CDR3 here is CASSVLQGEGNQPQHF. DNA for the CDR3: TGTGCCAGCAGTGTCCTACAGGGAGAGGGCAATCAGCCCCAGCATTTT.

This chain links TRBV3-1 (or the pseudogene TRBV3-2) with TRBJ1-3; 7 positions match TRBD1. The germline V gene encodes CDR1 LGHDT and CDR2 YNNKEL (reference sequence). The CDR3 spans 14 residues. V lost 8 bases, J lost 0 bases, and 4 bases stayed unmatched. For the CDR3, the DNA is TGTGCCAGCGGGGACAGCCGCTCTGGAAACACCATATATTTT. Protein: CASGDSRSGNTIYF.

The chain uses TRBV5-6 and TRBJ2-5; D remains unclear. The V end lost 1 base, the J end lost 3 bases, and 10 bases lay between the germline ends. The germline V gene encodes CDR1 SGHDT and CDR2 YYEEEE. The CDR3 contains 14 residues. CDR3 sequence: CASSLLGFEETQYF. The CDR3 region has the DNA TGTGCCAGCAGCTTGTTGGGGTTCGAAGAGACCCAGTACTTC.

In this sample, this clone turned up once. The chain is built from TRBV4-3 and TRBJ1-6, with D hard to call. This CDR3 is 14 amino acids long. Germline V lookup: CDR1 LGHNA, CDR2 YSLEER. Between the trimmed V and J ends, which lost 5 bases and 7 bases, there was a span of 12 bases. Here the CDR3 reads CASSGQKGNSPLHF. CDR3 DNA: TGCGCCAGCAGCGGGCAGAAAGGGAATTCACCCCTCCACTTT.

The chain couples TRBV3-1 (or the pseudogene TRBV3-2) to TRBJ1-1; D gene ambiguous. From germline, CDR1 is LGHDT and CDR2 YNNKEL (reference sequence). V was clipped by 3 bases and J by 4 bases, with 6 bases between them. This CDR3 contains 12 residues. CDR3 region: CASSQTPTEAFF. The CDR3 DNA follows: TGTGCCAGCAGCCAGACACCCACTGAAGCTTTCTTT.

The V gene is TRBV28, the J gene TRBJ2-7, with 7 bases matching TRBD2. The V segment lost 4 bases and the J segment 3 bases; nucleotides outside the gene matches: 6. The CDR3 extends over 14 amino acids. CDR1 is MDHEN and CDR2 is SYDVKM in the germline V gene. The CDR3 loop is CASSSLAVSYEQYV. The CDR3 nucleotides are TGTGCCAGCAGTTCCCTAGCGGTTAGCTACGAGCAGTACGTC.

This clone occurred once. The chain combines TRBV30 with TRBJ2-3; perhaps TRBD1 as D (5 bases). CDR1 GTSNPN and CDR2 SVGIG come from the germline V gene (reference sequence). V dropped 2 bases and J dropped 0 bases, with 9 bases sitting between them. The CDR3 is made up of 14 amino acids. The CDR3 sequence is CAWSTGTSTDTQYF. The CDR3 nucleotides read TGTGCCTGGAGTACAGGAACTAGCACAGATACGCAGTATTTT.

This rearrangement joins TRBV19 to TRBJ1-2; D may be TRBD1 (5 bases). CDR1 is LNHDA, CDR2 SQIVND, per germline (reference sequence). The CDR3 runs 16 residues. The ends were cut back, 3 bases at V and 4 bases at J, with 18 bases in the middle. The chain's CDR3 is CASSMSDGAIGYGYTF. The CDR3 DNA is TGTGCCAGTAGTATGTCTGACGGGGCGATCGGCTATGGCTACACCTTC.

The chain carries TRBV3-1 (or the pseudogene TRBV3-2) and TRBJ2-1; D unclear. V was pared by 5 bases and J by 6 bases, with 14 bases between. This CDR3 is 14 amino acids long. The germline V gene encodes CDR1 LGHDT and CDR2 YNNKEL (reference sequence). CDR3 nucleotide sequence: TGTGCCAGCAGCGAAAATCTGGGGATCAATGAGCAGTTCTTC. This codes for CASSENLGINEQFF.

The CDR3 DNA reads TGTGCCAGCTCACCTTTCGGGACAGAGAGTTTCTATGGCTACACCTTC. This gives the protein CASSPFGTESFYGYTF. V and J are TRBV18 and TRBJ1-2; 7 bases align to TRBD1. With V trimmed by 3 bases and J by 4 bases, 11 bases remained unmatched. The CDR3 length is 16 residues. Per the germline V gene, CDR1 is KGHSH and CDR2 is LQKENI.

In DNA form, the CDR3 reads TGTGCCAGCTCTTGGGGGGTCTCTGGGGCCAACGTCCTGACTTTC. This sequence encodes CASSWGVSGANVLTF. The chain combines TRBV27 with TRBJ2-6, with D perhaps TRBD2 (6 bases). CDR1 is MNHEY and CDR2 is SMNVEV in the germline V gene (reference sequence). V lost 8 bases and J lost 0, with 11 bases in between. CDR3 length: 15 residues.

This chain connects TRBV5-1 to TRBJ1-2; D is unresolved. Germline lookup yields CDR1 SGHRS and CDR2 YFSETQ. Trimming stripped 5 bases from V and 2 bases from J, with 19 bases between. CDR3 length: 16 residues. The CDR3 reads CASSLGGGRGNYGYTF. The CDR3 nucleotides read TGCGCCAGCAGTCTGGGAGGAGGGAGAGGGAACTATGGCTACACCTTC.

The chain has TRBV7-2 and TRBJ1-1; the D is unclear. Germline CDR1 reads SGHTA; CDR2 reads FQGNSA. V was trimmed by 5 bases and J by 1 base, leaving 11 bases between them. The CDR3 totals 14 residues. CDR3 nucleotide sequence: TGTGCCAGCAGCCCGCTTCCTGAGAACACTGAAGCTTTCTTT. Residues: CASSPLPENTEAFF.

This rearrangement joins TRBV4-3 to TRBJ1-2, with D hard to call. Germline V gene data show CDR1 as LGHNA and CDR2 as YSLEER. The CDR3 has 14 residues. Trimming took 2 bases from V and 8 from J, leaving 15 bases between them. This chain's CDR3 is CASSQLKGIRGYTF. CDR3 nucleotides: TGCGCCAGCAGCCAATTGAAAGGGATTCGAGGCTACACCTTC.